This T cell receptor beta chain originates from a study of blood T cell repertoires in COVID-19. Overall study context: In each case, the material was cDNA or gDNA derived from T cells, B-cell-depleted T cells, or PBMCs.

Enrollees, roughly 18 to 90 years old, lived in 24 US areas. Cohorts were based on clinical histories the participants reported. Exposed volunteers were people who met a COVID-19 case within 2 weeks before study entry. The CDR3 contains 15 residues. Trimming removed 0 bases at V and 6 bases at J, with 12 bases between. Germline V gives CDR1 SEHNR, CDR2 FQNEAQ (reference sequence). The table came from immunoSEQ multiplex PCR; TCRdb's copy has only in-frame clones and leaves some out. The repertoire consists of about 430,000 clones, with 70% to 90% occurring once and the leading ten covering about 1.4%.

Sequenced: PBMCs or T cells enriched from blood (not recorded which). The origin of this receptor is a woman aged 18-35 years who had been exposed to COVID-19. The chain is built from TRBV7-9 and TRBJ2-1, with TRBD1 as a possible D gene (5 bases). Here the CDR3 DNA reads TGTGCCAGCAGCTTAGCCGCCGGACATATCAATGAGCAGTTCTTC. It is translated as CASSLAAGHINEQFF.